This T cell receptor (beta chain) was captured in a study of blood T cell repertoires in COVID-19. Study as a whole: PBMCs, B-cell-depleted T cells, or T cells provided the cDNA or gDNA that made up the material.

Trimming took 5 bases from V and 3 from J, leaving 13 bases between them. The CDR3 contains 14 residues. Germline V gene sequence: CDR1 MNHEY, CDR2 SMNVEV (reference sequence). How the authors handled the data: For nucleated cells, counts were estimated from reference gene primer amplification. The data were produced by immunoSEQ multiplex PCR, yet TCRdb's version contains in-frame clones alone and is incomplete. Clonal size and the V and J genes are those of that table, whereas D and trimming came from the DNA. The data show 150,000 to 180,000 clones, 91% seen once. The receptor's source is a man aged 50 to 60 with acute or convalescent COVID-19. The chain employs TRBV27 and TRBJ1-2, with D perhaps TRBD1 (6 bases). The sequencing input was peripheral blood. The CDR3 nucleotides are TGTGCCAGCAGTACAGGCCAGGGGCACTATGGCTACACCTTC. This sequence encodes CASSTGQGHYGYTF.